Shown below are 16 T cell receptor beta chains from a single sample sequenced in a study of T cell responses to AZD1222 COVID-19 vaccine. Generated by immunoSEQ multiplex PCR, the TCRdb table keeps only in-frame clones and is missing some. The sample carries fewer than 150,000 clones, over 85% recorded once. Sequenced material: peripheral blood, taken on day 0 of AZD1222 vaccination. These receptors came from an adult in good health.

The gene calls are TRBV25-1 and TRBJ2-3; 10 bases match TRBD1. With 8 bases clipped from V and 3 bases from J, the junction kept 2 bases outside the gene matches. The germline V gene has CDR1 MGHDK and CDR2 SYGVNS. This CDR3 is built from 13 residues. CDR3 in DNA: TGTGCCAGCGGGGACAGGGGAACAGATACGCAGTATTTT. It translates to CASGDRGTDTQYF.

The CDR3 loop is CASSDPAGGRRTEAFF. The CDR3 DNA is TGTGCCAGCAGTGACCCCGCAGGGGGGCGAAGGACTGAAGCTTTCTTT. This sequence joins TRBV25-1 and TRBJ1-1, with 7 bases that match TRBD1. The germline V gene has CDR1 MGHDK and CDR2 SYGVNS. The V gene end was trimmed by 3 bases and the J gene end by 5 bases; junction bases not matched to a gene: 12. The length of the CDR3 is 16 residues.

The chain combines TRBV5-4 with TRBJ2-3, with 9 bases aligning to TRBD2. CDR1 SGHNT and CDR2 YYREEE come from the germline V gene (reference sequence). With 5 bases clipped from V and 1 base from J, the junction kept 8 bases outside the gene matches. The length of the CDR3 is 16 residues. The CDR3 here is CASRRGLAGRTDTQYF. DNA for the CDR3: TGTGCCAGCAGGAGGGGCCTAGCGGGACGCACAGATACGCAGTATTTT.

Concerning this clone: The junction departs from the called germline gene at one end, perhaps through a read error. The chain's CDR3 is CASSTQGLTHF. DNA for the CDR3: TGTGCCAGCAGCACTCAGGGATTAACGCACTTC. The V and J genes are TRBV28 and TRBJ2-7; tentatively, D is TRBD1 (5 bases). This CDR3 has 11 residues. Germline V gives CDR1 MDHEN, CDR2 SYDVKM.

The chain uses TRBV5-1 and TRBJ2-7, with TRBD1 identical over 10 bases. The germline V gene has CDR1 SGHRS and CDR2 YFSETQ. The V gene end was trimmed by 3 bases and the J gene end by 7 bases; junction bases not matched to a gene: 7. The CDR3 is made up of 14 amino acids. CDR3 sequence reads: CASSSPGQGWEQYF. In nucleotides, the CDR3 is TGCGCCAGCAGCTCTCCGGGACAGGGGTGGGAGCAGTACTTC. Together with reference TRBV5-1 and TRBJ2-7, the CDR3 gives the full variable domain: KAGVTQTPRYLIKTRGQQVTLSCSPISGHRSVSWYQQTPGQGLQFLFEYFSETQRNKGNFPGRFSGRQFSNSRSEMNVSTLELGDSALYLCASSSPGQGWEQYFGPGTRLTVT.

This clone was seen once. The chain joins TRBV27 to TRBJ1-6; 8 nucleotides align to TRBD1. Germline lookup yields CDR1 MNHEY and CDR2 SMNVEV (reference sequence). Germline trimming cut 6 bases from V and 5 bases from J; bases unmatched to any gene: 9. The CDR3 runs 16 residues. CDR3 in amino acids: CASSLTGGANNSPLHF. The CDR3 DNA sequence: TGTGCCAGCAGCCTTACAGGGGGGGCCAATAATTCACCCCTCCACTTT.

The chain combines TRBV6-2 or TRBV6-3 with TRBJ1-2; D might be TRBD1 (6 bases). The CDR3 consists of 13 residues. Germline-derived CDR1 and CDR2 are MNHEY and SVGEGT. V was trimmed by 6 bases and J by 2 bases, leaving 10 bases between them. CDR3 loop: CASSTTGNYGYTF. The CDR3 region has the DNA TGTGCCAGCAGCACGACAGGAAACTATGGCTACACCTTC.

The sample holds one count of this clone. This sequence joins TRBV28 and TRBJ1-2; perhaps TRBD1 as D (5 bases). Deletions cut 8 bases from V and 3 bases from J, with 16 bases between. This CDR3 has 14 residues. Germline V gene data show CDR1 as MDHEN and CDR2 as SYDVKM. CDR3 protein: CASEVGGNYYGYTF. Written as DNA, the CDR3 is TGTGCCAGCGAGGTTGGGGGGAATTACTATGGCTACACCTTC.

The chain couples TRBV4-1 to TRBJ2-1; D remains unclear. Trimming shortened V by 8 bases and J by 1 base, and 12 bases separated the two germline ends. The CDR3 extends over 14 amino acids. Germline CDR1 is MGHRA and CDR2 is YSYEKL. The CDR3 reads CASRLGLSYNEQFF. DNA of the CDR3: TGCGCCAGCCGCCTAGGGTTATCCTACAATGAGCAGTTCTTC.

Worth noting for this clone: The sample holds other DNA sequences that translate to the same CDR3. V usage is TRBV5-1 and J usage is TRBJ1-1, with TRBD1 matching 9 bases. Trimming removed 4 bases from V and 5 bases from J; junction bases left unmatched: 6. This CDR3 has 14 amino acids. In germline, CDR1 is SGHRS, CDR2 YFSETQ. CDR3 region: CASSLGQGGTEAFF. As DNA, the CDR3 is TGCGCCAGCAGCCTGGGACAGGGCGGGACTGAAGCTTTCTTT.

The chain's CDR3 is CASSRGTSGSTMSNEQFF. CDR3 DNA sequence: TGTGCCAGCAGCCGAGGGACTAGCGGGAGTACGATGTCCAATGAGCAGTTCTTC. This chain uses TRBV21-1 with TRBJ2-1; whether TRBD2, the table's D call, matches the DNA was not checked. TRBV21-1 is reported as a pseudogene. The CDR3 spans 18 residues.

This chain joins TRBV7-2 and TRBJ2-5, with a possible D match to TRBD1 (6 bases). This CDR3 spans 14 amino acids. Trimming left V 3 bases short and J 2 bases short, with 10 bases between. The germline V gene has CDR1 SGHTA and CDR2 FQGNSA. The CDR3 region has the DNA TGTGCCAGCAGCTTGCAGGGGTTGCAAGAGACCCAGTACTTC. Amino acid sequence: CASSLQGLQETQYF.

The chain recombines TRBV3-1 (or the pseudogene TRBV3-2) with TRBJ2-7; weak D call: TRBD2 (6 bases). CDR3 length: 15 residues. Trimming shortened V by 0 bases and J by 6 bases, and 15 bases separated the two germline ends. Germline loops: CDR1 LGHDT, CDR2 YNNKEL (reference sequence). For the CDR3, the DNA is TGTGCCAGCAGCCAAGAGGGGGGACGGAGGGGCGAGCAGTACTTC. Amino acid sequence: CASSQEGGRRGEQYF.

This chain uses TRBV4-3 with TRBJ2-7, with D maybe TRBD2 (6 bases). Trimming stripped 4 bases from V and 2 bases from J, with 15 bases between. The CDR3 is made up of 15 amino acids. Germline V gene data show CDR1 as LGHNA and CDR2 as YSLEER. The CDR3 DNA reads TGCGCCAGCAGCCGGGGGGAGACTAAGACCTACGAGCAGTACTTC. This encodes CASSRGETKTYEQYF.

The gene calls are TRBV28 and TRBJ1-6; 7 bases are a match to TRBD1. There are 14 residues in the CDR3. Germline-derived CDR1 and CDR2 are MDHEN and SYDVKM. Losses at the gene ends were 6 bases for V and 6 bases for J; bases not matched to a gene: 5. DNA of the CDR3: TGTGCCAGCAGACCTGACAGGGTTAATTCACCCCTCCACTTT. It codes for CASRPDRVNSPLHF.

V is TRBV5-1 and J is TRBJ2-1; no definite D call. The length of the CDR3 is 14 residues. Looked up from germline, CDR1 is SGHRS and CDR2 is YFSETQ. Trimming pared 2 bases from V and 5 bases from J, leaving 11 bases between. The CDR3 nucleotides are TGCGCCAGCAGCTTCGCCAGGATAAACAATGAGCAGTTCTTC. Translated, it gives CASSFARINNEQFF.